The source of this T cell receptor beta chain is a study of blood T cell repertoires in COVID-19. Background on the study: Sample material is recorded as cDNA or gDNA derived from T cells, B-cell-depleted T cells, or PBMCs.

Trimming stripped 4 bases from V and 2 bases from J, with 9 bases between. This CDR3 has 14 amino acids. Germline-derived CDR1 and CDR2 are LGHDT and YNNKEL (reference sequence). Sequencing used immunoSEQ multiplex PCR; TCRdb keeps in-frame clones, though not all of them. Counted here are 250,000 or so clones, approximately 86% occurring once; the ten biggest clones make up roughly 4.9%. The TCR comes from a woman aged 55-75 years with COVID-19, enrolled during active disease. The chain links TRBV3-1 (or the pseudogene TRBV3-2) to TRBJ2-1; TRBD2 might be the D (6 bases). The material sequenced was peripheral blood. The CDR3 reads CASSLGGTYNEQFF. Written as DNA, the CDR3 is TGTGCCAGCAGCCTCGGGGGTACCTACAATGAGCAGTTCTTC.